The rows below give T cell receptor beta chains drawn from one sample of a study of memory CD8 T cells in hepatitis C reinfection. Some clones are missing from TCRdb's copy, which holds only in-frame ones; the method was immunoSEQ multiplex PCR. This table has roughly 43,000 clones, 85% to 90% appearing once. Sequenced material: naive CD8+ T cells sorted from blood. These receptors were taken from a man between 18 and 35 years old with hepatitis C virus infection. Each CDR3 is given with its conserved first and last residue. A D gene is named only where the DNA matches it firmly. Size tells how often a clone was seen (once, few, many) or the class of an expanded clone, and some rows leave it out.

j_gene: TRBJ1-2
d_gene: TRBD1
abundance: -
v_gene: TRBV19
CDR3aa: CASSTSTGSGDGYTF
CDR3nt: TGTGCCAGTAGCACTTCGACAGGGAGCGGTGATGGCTACACCTTC

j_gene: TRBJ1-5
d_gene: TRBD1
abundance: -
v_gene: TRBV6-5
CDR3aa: CASSQGDARGQPQHF
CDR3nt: TGTGCCAGCAGCCAGGGGGATGCCCGGGGGCAGCCCCAGCATTTT

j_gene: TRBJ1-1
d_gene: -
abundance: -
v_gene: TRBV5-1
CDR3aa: CASSPGWGNTEAFF
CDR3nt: TGCGCCAGCAGCCCAGGGTGGGGGAACACTGAAGCTTTCTTT

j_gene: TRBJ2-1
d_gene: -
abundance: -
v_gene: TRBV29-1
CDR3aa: CSVDLDEQFF
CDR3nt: TGCAGCGTTGATTTAGATGAGCAGTTCTTC

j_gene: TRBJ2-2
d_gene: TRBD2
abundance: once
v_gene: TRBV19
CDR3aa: CASSTLAGGRDTGELFF
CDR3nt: TGTGCCAGTAGCACCCTAGCGGGAGGGCGGGACACCGGGGAGCTGTTTTTT

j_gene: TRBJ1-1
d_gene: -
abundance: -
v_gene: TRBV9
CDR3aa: CASSPRGMDTEAFF
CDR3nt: TGTGCCAGCAGCCCCCGGGGGATGGACACTGAAGCTTTCTTT

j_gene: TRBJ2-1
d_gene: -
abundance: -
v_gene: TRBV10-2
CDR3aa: CASSEYVGVHNEQFF
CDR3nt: TGCGCCAGCAGTGAGTATGTGGGAGTCCACAATGAGCAGTTCTTC

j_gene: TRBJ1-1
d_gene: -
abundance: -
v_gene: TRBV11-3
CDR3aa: CASSPTGNTEAFF
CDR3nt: TGTGCCAGCAGCCCGACGGGTAATACTGAAGCTTTCTTT

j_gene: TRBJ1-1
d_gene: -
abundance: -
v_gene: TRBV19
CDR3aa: CASSIGLTEAFF
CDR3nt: TGTGCCAGTAGTATAGGACTCACTGAAGCTTTCTTT

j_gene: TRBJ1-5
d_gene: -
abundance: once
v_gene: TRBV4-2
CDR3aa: CASSQGGGRDQPQHF
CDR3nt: TGTGCCAGCAGCCAGGGCGGGGGGCGAGATCAGCCCCAGCATTTT

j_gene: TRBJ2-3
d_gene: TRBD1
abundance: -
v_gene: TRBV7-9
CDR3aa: CASSTGQGAWDTQYF
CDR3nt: TGTGCCAGCAGCACGGGACAGGGGGCTTGGGATACGCAGTATTTT

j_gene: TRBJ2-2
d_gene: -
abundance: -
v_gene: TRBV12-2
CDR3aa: CASRFSRRVANTGELFF
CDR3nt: TGTGCAAGTCGCTTTAGTAGGCGGGTCGCGAACACCGGGGAGCTGTTTTTT

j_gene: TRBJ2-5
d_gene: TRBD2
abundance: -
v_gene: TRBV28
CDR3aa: CASSLISPAGGGETQYF
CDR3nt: TGTGCCAGCAGTCTAATATCCCCGGCGGGAGGGGGAGAGACCCAGTACTTC

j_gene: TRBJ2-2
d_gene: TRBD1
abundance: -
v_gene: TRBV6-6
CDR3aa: CASLQGGTGELFF
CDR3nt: TGTGCCAGCCTACAGGGGGGCACCGGGGAGCTGTTTTTT

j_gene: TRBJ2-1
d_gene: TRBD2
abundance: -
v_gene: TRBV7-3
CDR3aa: CASSLGLAGAWDEQFF
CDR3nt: TGTGCCAGCAGCTTAGGGCTAGCGGGAGCATGGGATGAGCAGTTCTTC

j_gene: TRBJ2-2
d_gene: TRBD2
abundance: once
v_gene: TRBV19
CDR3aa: CASSPLSGGAVAGELFF
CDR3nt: TGTGCCAGTAGCCCTTTAAGCGGGGGGGCCGTCGCCGGGGAGCTGTTTTTT

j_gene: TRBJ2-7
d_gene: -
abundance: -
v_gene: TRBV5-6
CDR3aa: CASSTSRRRYEQYF
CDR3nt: TGTGCCAGCAGCACATCTAGAAGACGGTACGAGCAGTACTTC

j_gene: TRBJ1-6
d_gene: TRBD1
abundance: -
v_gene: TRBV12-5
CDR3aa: CASGLGTGLDNSPLHF
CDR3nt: TGTGCTAGTGGTTTGGGGACAGGGCTGGATAATTCACCCCTCCACTTT

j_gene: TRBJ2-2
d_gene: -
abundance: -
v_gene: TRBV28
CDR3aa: CASSPGRATGELFF
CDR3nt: TGTGCCAGCAGCCCTGGCAGGGCCACCGGGGAGCTGTTTTTT

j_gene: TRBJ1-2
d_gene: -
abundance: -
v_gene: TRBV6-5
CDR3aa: CASSYSNSGPYGYTF
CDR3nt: TGTGCCAGCAGTTACTCGAATAGCGGGCCCTATGGCTACACCTTC

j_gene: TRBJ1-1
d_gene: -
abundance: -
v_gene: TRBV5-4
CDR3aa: CASSDTGTNTEAFF
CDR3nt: TGTGCCAGCAGCGATACAGGGACGAACACTGAAGCTTTCTTT

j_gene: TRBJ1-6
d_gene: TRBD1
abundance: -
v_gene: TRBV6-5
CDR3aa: CASSPGQMYNSPLHF
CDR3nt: TGTGCCAGCAGCCCGGGACAGATGTATAATTCCCCCCTCCACTTT

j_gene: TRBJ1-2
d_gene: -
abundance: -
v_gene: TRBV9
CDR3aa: CASSVDSYGYTF
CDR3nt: TGTGCCAGCAGCGTAGACAGCTATGGCTACACCTTC

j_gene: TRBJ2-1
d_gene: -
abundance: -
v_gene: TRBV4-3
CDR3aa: CASSQDVAVYNEQFF
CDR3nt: TGCGCCAGCAGCCAAGATGTGGCGGTCTACAATGAGCAGTTCTTC

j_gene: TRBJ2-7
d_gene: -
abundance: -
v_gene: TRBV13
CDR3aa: CASSSYRENHYEQYF
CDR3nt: TGTGCCAGCAGCTCGTACAGGGAAAACCACTACGAGCAGTACTTC

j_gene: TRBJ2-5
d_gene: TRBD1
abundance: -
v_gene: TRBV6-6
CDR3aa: CASSPDRGETQYF
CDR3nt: TGTGCCAGCAGTCCTGACAGGGGAGAGACCCAGTACTTC

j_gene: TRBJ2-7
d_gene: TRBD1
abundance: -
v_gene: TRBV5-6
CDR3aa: CASSFRQGLSYEQYF
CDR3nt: TGTGCCAGCAGCTTCAGACAGGGCCTCTCCTACGAGCAGTACTTC

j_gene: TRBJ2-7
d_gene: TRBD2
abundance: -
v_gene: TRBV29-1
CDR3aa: CSVVKGTMSYEQYF
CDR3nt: TGCAGCGTTGTGAAGGGGACTATGTCCTACGAGCAGTACTTC

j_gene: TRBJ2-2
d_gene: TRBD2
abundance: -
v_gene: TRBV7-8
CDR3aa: CASSLSLAGITGELFF
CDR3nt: TGTGCCAGCAGCTTATCCCTAGCGGGTATCACCGGGGAGCTGTTTTTT

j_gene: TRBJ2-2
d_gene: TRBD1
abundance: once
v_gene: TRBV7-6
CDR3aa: CASSSRDRDTGELFF
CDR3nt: TGTGCCAGCAGCAGCCGGGACAGAGACACCGGGGAGCTGTTTTTT

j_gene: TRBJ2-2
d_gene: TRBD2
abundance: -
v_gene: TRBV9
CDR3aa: CASSVETSGRAPGGELFF
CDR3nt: TGTGCCAGCAGCGTAGAAACTAGCGGGAGGGCCCCTGGCGGGGAGCTGTTTTTT

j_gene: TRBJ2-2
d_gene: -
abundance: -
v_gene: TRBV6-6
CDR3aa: CASTRAILTGELFF
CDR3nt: TGTGCCAGCACCAGGGCTATCTTAACCGGGGAGCTGTTTTTT

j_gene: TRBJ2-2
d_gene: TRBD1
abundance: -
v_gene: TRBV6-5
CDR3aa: CASRRTGGDTGELFF
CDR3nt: TGTGCCAGCAGGCGGACAGGGGGCGACACCGGGGAGCTGTTTTTT

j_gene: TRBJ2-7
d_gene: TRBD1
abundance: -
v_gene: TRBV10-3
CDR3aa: CAISPTPDRAYEQYF
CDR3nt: TGTGCCATCAGCCCAACTCCGGACAGGGCCTACGAGCAGTACTTC

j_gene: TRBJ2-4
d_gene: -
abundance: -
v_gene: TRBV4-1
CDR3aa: CASSPSPRATKNIQYF
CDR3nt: TGCGCCAGCAGTCCCTCCCCCAGGGCTACCAAAAACATTCAGTACTTC

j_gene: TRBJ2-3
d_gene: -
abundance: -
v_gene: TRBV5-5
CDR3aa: CASSLPERSTQYF
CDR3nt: TGTGCCAGCAGCTTGCCGGAGCGGAGTACGCAGTATTTT

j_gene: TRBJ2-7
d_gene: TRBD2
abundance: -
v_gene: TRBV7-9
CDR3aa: CASSSPASGRGVYEQYF
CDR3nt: TGTGCCAGCAGCTCACCCGCGAGCGGGAGGGGGGTATACGAGCAGTACTTC

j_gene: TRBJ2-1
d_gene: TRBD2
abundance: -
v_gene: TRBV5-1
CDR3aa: CASSMGLASSYNEQFF
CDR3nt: TGCGCCAGCAGCATGGGACTAGCGTCCTCCTACAATGAGCAGTTCTTC

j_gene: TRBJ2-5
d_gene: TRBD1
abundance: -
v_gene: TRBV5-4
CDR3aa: CASSLAGTGEQTQYF
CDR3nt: TGTGCCAGCAGCTTGGCTGGGACAGGGGAACAGACCCAGTACTTC

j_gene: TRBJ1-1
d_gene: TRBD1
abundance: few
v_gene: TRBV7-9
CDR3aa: CASSLPRGGRSEAFF
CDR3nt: TGTGCCAGCAGCCTCCCCCGAGGGGGCCGGTCTGAAGCTTTCTTT

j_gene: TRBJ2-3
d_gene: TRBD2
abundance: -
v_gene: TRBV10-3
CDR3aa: CAISDFLAGVKGDTQYF
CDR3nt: TGTGCCATCAGTGATTTTTTGGCGGGGGTTAAAGGAGATACGCAGTATTTT

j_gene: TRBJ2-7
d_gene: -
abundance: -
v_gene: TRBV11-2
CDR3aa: CASSFTGSTYEQYF
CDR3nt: TGTGCCAGCAGCTTTACAGGATCGACCTACGAGCAGTACTTC

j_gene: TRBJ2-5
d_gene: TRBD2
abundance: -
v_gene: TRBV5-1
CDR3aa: CASILPVGRGAETQYF
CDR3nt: TGCGCCAGCATCCTCCCGGTCGGGCGGGGGGCTGAGACCCAGTACTTC

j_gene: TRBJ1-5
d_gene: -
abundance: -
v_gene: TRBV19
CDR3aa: CASSTRGQFNQPQHF
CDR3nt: TGTGCCAGTAGTACTCGTGGACAGTTCAATCAGCCCCAGCATTTT

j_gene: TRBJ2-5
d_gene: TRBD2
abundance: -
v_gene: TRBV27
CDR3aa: CASSLQRGEETQYF
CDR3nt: TGTGCCAGCAGTTTACAGCGGGGGGAAGAGACCCAGTACTTC